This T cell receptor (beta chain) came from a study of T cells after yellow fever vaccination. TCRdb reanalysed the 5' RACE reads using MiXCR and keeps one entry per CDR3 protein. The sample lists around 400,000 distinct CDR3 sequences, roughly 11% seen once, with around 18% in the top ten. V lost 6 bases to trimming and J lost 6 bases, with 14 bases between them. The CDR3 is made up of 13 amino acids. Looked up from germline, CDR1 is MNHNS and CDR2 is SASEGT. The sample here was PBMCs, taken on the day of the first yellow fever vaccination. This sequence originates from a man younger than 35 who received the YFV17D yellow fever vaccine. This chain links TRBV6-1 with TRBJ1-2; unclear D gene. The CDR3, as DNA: TGTGCCAGCAGGAAAGTTGGACGAAATGGCTACACCTTC. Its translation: CASRKVGRNGYTF.